The clone carrying this T cell receptor (beta chain) turned up a few times. The antigen is undetermined. This sample was taken from a study of T cells in Graves' hyperthyroidism and ophthalmopathy. Study background: Blood from the periphery was taken at initial diagnosis, before any treatment.

Trimming pared 6 bases from V and 8 bases from J, leaving 10 bases between. The length of the CDR3 is 11 residues. Germline V CDR1 and CDR2: LNHNV, YYDKDF (reference sequence). Using RNA transcripts as the source, TCR beta CDR3 regions were amplified. The TCR CDR3 was amplified in a first-round RT-PCR using the HTBI primer set. TCRdb ran MiXCR on the multiplex PCR reads and lists one entry per CDR3 protein. The repertoire consists of under 450,000 distinct CDR3 sequences, with about 13% occurring once and the leading ten covering less than 25%. Study observations and caveats: Most clonotypes expanded in thyroid above 0.001 were likewise present in blood.

This sequence joins TRBV15 and TRBJ1-2; D is possibly TRBD1 (6 bases). This clonotype was obtained from a man aged 30 to 45 with Graves' hyperthyroidism that later progressed to Graves' ophthalmopathy. The sequenced material came from blood. This CDR3 is CATRGAYGYTF. In nucleotides, the CDR3 is TGTGCCACCAGGGGGGCATACGGCTACACCTTC.